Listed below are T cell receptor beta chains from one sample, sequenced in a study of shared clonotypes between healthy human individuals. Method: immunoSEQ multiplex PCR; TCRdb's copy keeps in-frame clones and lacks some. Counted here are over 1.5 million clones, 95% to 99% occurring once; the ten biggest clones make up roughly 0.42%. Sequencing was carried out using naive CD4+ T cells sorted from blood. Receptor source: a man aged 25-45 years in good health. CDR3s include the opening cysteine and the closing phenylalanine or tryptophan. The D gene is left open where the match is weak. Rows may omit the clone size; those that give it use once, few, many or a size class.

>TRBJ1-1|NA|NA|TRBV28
CASSAGREAFF
TGTGCCAGCAGCGCAGGGCGGGAAGCTTTCTTT
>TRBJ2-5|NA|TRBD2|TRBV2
CATRGGTSGKQTQYF
TGTGCCACTAGAGGGGGGACTAGCGGGAAACAGACCCAGTACTTC
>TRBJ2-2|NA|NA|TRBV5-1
CASSTGVRNTGELFF
TGCGCCAGCAGCACTGGGGTTAGGAACACCGGGGAGCTGTTTTTT
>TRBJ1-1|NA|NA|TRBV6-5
CASSYSTSATEAFF
TGTGCCAGCAGTTACTCGACCTCGGCCACTGAAGCTTTCTTT
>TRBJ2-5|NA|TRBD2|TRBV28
CASSLSRLAGLQETQYF
TGTGCCAGCAGTTTATCCCGACTAGCGGGACTTCAAGAGACCCAGTACTTC
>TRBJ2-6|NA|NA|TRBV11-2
CATRYRHSGLGAGANVLTF
TGTGCCACCCGATACAGACACTCAGGCCTGGGGGCCGGGGCCAACGTCCTGACTTTC
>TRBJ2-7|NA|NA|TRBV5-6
CASSLVIGTSWDEQYF
TGTGCCAGCAGCTTGGTAATCGGGACAAGTTGGGACGAGCAGTACTTC
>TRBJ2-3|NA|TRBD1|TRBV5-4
CASSFDRADTQYF
TGTGCCAGCAGCTTTGACAGGGCAGATACGCAGTATTTT
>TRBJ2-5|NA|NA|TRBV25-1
CASSGTGETQYF
TGTGCCAGCAGCGGGACTGGAGAGACCCAGTACTTC
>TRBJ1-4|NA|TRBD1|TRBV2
CASSDTGQGNEKLFF
TGTGCCAGCAGTGATACGGGACAGGGTAATGAAAAACTGTTTTTT
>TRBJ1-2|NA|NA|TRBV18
CASSPRGGDNGYTF
TGTGCCAGCTCACCACGCGGGGGGGATAATGGCTACACCTTC
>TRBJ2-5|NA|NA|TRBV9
CASSVGGQEGETQYF
TGTGCCAGCAGCGTAGGGGGACAAGAGGGTGAGACCCAGTACTTC
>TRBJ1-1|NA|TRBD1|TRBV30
CAWRQGRTEAFF
TGTGCCTGGAGACAGGGGCGAACTGAAGCTTTCTTT
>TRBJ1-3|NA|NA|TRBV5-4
CASSPIGAADTIYF
TGTGCCAGCAGCCCAATTGGAGCGGCTGACACCATATATTTT
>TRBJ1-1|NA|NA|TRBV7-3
CASSPLRRQGTNTEAFF
TGTGCCAGCAGCCCCCTTCGTAGGCAGGGAACAAACACTGAAGCTTTCTTT
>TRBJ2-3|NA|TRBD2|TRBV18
CASSPLAGHTDTQYF
TGTGCCAGCTCACCCCTAGCGGGACACACAGATACGCAGTATTTT
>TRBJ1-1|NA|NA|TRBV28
CASSFVGHKSLAFF
TGTGCCAGCAGTTTCGTGGGACACAAAAGCCTGGCTTTCTTT
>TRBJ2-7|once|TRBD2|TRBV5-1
CASSFSSGAPGEQYF
TGCGCCAGCAGCTTCTCAAGCGGGGCCCCTGGCGAGCAGTACTTC
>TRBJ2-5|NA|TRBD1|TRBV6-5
CASSYTTGGSGETQYF
TGTGCCAGCAGTTACACGACAGGGGGCTCGGGAGAGACCCAGTACTTC
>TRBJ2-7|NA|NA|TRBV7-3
CASSLYGGASYEQYF
TGTGCCAGCAGCTTATACGGGGGCGCCTCTTACGAGCAGTACTTC
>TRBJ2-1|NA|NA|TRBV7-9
CASSSRKLPGSYNEQFF
TGTGCCAGCAGCTCGCGAAAACTCCCCGGCTCCTACAATGAGCAGTTCTTC
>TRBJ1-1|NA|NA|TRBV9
CASSSRMRGARTEAFF
TGTGCCAGCAGCAGCCGGATGAGGGGGGCCCGCACTGAAGCTTTCTTT
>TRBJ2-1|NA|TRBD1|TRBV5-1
CASSLYLRGQGADEQFF
TGCGCCAGCAGCTTGTATCTGAGGGGACAGGGGGCAGATGAGCAGTTCTTC
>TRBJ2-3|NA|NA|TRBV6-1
CASSEEGVFPDTQYF
TGTGCCAGCAGTGAAGAGGGGGTCTTCCCAGATACGCAGTATTTT
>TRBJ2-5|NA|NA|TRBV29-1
CSVNLGAGGTQYF
TGCAGCGTCAATCTGGGGGCCGGGGGGACCCAGTACTTC
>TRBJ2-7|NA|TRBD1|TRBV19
CASSQPGQRTYEQYF
TGTGCCAGTAGTCAACCGGGACAGAGAACCTACGAGCAGTACTTC
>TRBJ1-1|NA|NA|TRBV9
CASSVLPERKNTEAFF
TGTGCCAGCAGCGTCCTCCCCGAGAGGAAGAACACTGAAGCTTTCTTT
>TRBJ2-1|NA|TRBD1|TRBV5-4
CASSPGTGRHEQFF
TGTGCCAGCAGCCCCGGGACAGGGCGGCATGAGCAGTTCTTC
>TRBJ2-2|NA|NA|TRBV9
CASSVRGEWNTGELFF
TGTGCCAGCAGCGTTAGAGGGGAGTGGAACACCGGGGAGCTGTTTTTT
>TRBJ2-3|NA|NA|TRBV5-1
CASSWGSSNTDTQYF
TGCGCCAGCAGCTGGGGGAGTTCGAACACAGATACGCAGTATTTT
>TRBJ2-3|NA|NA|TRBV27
CASSLDPAGFTQYF
TGTGCCAGCAGTTTGGATCCGGCGGGTTTTACGCAGTATTTT